This T cell receptor beta chain was identified in a study of CD8 T cells in Susac syndrome. Trimming cost V 5 bases and J 1 base, with 12 bases left between them. Germline CDR1 reads MDHEN; CDR2 reads SYDVKM. This CDR3 has 15 amino acids. TCR beta from blood CD8+ and CD4+ T cells was sequenced. It was with random hexamers that roughly 0.45 to 1 ug RNA was reverse transcribed. Using its own MiXCR run on the immunoSEQ multiplex PCR reads, TCRdb lists one record per CDR3 protein. The table records some 300,000 distinct CDR3 sequences, around 84% of them present only once. The sample was CD8+ T cells from PBMCs. The TCR sequence derives from a human donor with multiple sclerosis. The chain links TRBV28 to TRBJ1-5; D is possibly TRBD1 (5 bases). CDR3 DNA: TGTGCCAGCAGTCCCGAAAGGGGCAGCAATCAGCCCCAGCATTTT. Encoded protein: CASSPERGSNQPQHF.